One T cell receptor (beta chain) is described in this entry. Antigen: not known. Pooling was applied to second doses at about 4 or about 12 weeks. The sample belongs to a study of T cell responses to AZD1222 COVID-19 vaccine. The study's findings and limits: There were mostly white British donors and more females than males, and clonal diversity was possibly underestimated. Dominant CD4 TCR responses targeted spike regions 160-218 and 743-854. Only a handful of people who got AZD1222 tested seropositive at baseline.

The CDR3 is made up of 17 amino acids. Trimming shortened V by 0 bases and J by 0 bases, and 14 bases separated the two germline ends. The germline gives CDR1 LGHDT, CDR2 YNNKEL (reference sequence). Produced via immunoSEQ multiplex PCR; TCRdb's table is partial and in-frame only. The table shows just under 150,000 clones, with more than 70% occurring only once. The source is an adult who received the AZD1222 COVID-19 vaccine. This specimen consisted of peripheral blood, obtained 28 days after the second AZD1222 dose. The J gene is TRBJ2-5, the V gene TRBV3-1 (or the pseudogene TRBV3-2); maybe TRBD2 (5 bases). The CDR3 coding sequence is TGTGCCAGCAGCCAAGACGGGGTAACTTCGTACCAAGAGACCCAGTACTTC. It yields the protein CASSQDGVTSYQETQYF.